This T cell receptor (beta chain) was sequenced in a study of T cell repertoires in cytomegalovirus infection. For the study at large: Used in the study were CMV epitopes, some recently identified and HLA-C-restricted, others well-studied and HLA-B-restricted. TCR beta signatures that were public indicated CMV infection and matching HLA type. Overall study results and limits: Cumulative frequency of public TCR beta families picked out carriers of CMV plus the relevant HLA. Ex vivo responses were dominated by HLA-C-restricted CMV-specific TCR beta clonotypes.

There are many counts of this clonotype. Its antigen is as yet unknown. TCRdb analysed the reads with MiXCR anew, one entry per CDR3 protein. The sample consists of 650,000 to 850,000 distinct CDR3 sequences, around 29% of them appearing once. The germline V gene encodes CDR1 SGHTA and CDR2 FQGNSA. Trimming took off 4 bases at V and 8 bases at J, with 17 bases between the two ends. The CDR3 covers 14 residues. Sequencing used cultured CD8+ T cells from PBMCs, obtained from culture after CMV antigen stimulation. The V gene is TRBV7-2, the J gene TRBJ1-2; D not certain. This receptor was obtained from a human donor in good health (CMV status not recorded). Some clones in this sample may be carry-over from other donors' samples. The CDR3 is CASSYWGGLEGYTF. CDR3 nucleotide sequence: TGTGCCAGCAGCTATTGGGGAGGTCTCGAAGGCTACACCTTC. The whole variable domain, filled in from reference TRBV7-2 and TRBJ1-2, reads GAGVSQSPSNKVTEKGKDVELRCDPISGHTALYWYRQSLGQGLEFLIYFQGNSAPDKSGLPSDRFSAERTGGSVSTLTIQRTQQEDSAVYLCASSYWGGLEGYTFGSGTRLTVV.